This entry concerns a single T cell receptor (beta chain). Germline CDR1 is SGDLS and CDR2 is YYNGEE. Germline trimming cut 0 bases from V and 6 bases from J; bases unmatched to any gene: 4. The CDR3 runs to 15 residues. Methods used by the authors: Amplification of reference gene primers provided the estimated nucleated cell counts. The protocol was immunoSEQ multiplex PCR, while the TCRdb copy is restricted to in-frame clones and leaves out a portion. That table supplies the V and J calls and clone size; D and trimming were determined from the DNA. This sample has 220,000 or so clones, with approximately 81% found just once. This sample is drawn from a study of blood T cell repertoires in COVID-19.

The chain recombines TRBV9 with TRBJ2-3; 10 nucleotides align to TRBD2. The sample comprised peripheral blood. This TCR derives from a woman aged 55-70 years who had recovered from COVID-19. CDR3 coding DNA: TGTGCCAGCAGCGTAGGAGGAGCGGGGGGGGATACGCAGTATTTT. Translated: CASSVGGAGGDTQYF.